Here is one TCR beta chain with its context. The germline gives CDR1 SNHLY, CDR2 FYNNEI. V lost 2 bases to trimming and J lost 9 bases, with 11 bases between them. The CDR3 is made up of 13 amino acids. Methods used by the authors: Estimates of nucleated cell counts were drawn from the amplification of reference gene primers. Here immunoSEQ multiplex PCR was the method, and the copy in TCRdb shows in-frame clones only, minus some. D and trimming were read from the DNA, whereas the V and J calls and clone size are those reported in that table. Altogether 200,000 to 250,000 clones are present, more than 70% being singletons, with the ten largest covering 9% to 15%. These data come from a study of blood T cell repertoires in COVID-19. Study overall: Both acute and convalescent COVID-19 samples were obtained from the United States, Italy and Spain.

The sequence was obtained from a man aged 80 or over with acute or convalescent COVID-19. Sequenced input: peripheral blood. The rearrangement links TRBV2 to TRBJ1-5; D is perhaps TRBD1 (5 bases). The CDR3 bases are TGTGCCAGCAGTGAACAGGGTGTTCGGCCCCAGCATTTT. This codes for CASSEQGVRPQHF.